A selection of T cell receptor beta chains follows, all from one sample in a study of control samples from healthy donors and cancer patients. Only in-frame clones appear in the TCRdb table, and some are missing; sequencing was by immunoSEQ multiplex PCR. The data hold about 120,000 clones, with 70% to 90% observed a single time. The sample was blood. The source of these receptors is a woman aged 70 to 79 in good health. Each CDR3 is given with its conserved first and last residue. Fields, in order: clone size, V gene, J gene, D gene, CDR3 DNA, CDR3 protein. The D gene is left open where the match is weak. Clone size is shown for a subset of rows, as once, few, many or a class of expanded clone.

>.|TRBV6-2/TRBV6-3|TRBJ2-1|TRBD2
TGTGCCAGCAGTTTGGGACTAGCGGTTCTGTACAATGAGCAGTTCTTC
CASSLGLAVLYNEQFF
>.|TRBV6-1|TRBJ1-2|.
TGTGCCAGCAGTGAGGCGCGGGTAAATGGCTACACCTTC
CASSEARVNGYTF
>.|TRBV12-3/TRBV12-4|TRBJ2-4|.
TGTGCCAGCGAGGAGCTGGGGAAAAACATTCAGTACTTC
CASEELGKNIQYF
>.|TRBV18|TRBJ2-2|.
TGTGCCAGCTCACCCGTGGAGTCGATCTTGTTGTCATCAACCTCGAACACCGGGGAGCTGTTTTTT
CASSPVESILLSSTSNTGELFF
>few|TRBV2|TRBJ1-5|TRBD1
TGTGCCAGCAGTTTAAGGTCAGGGACAGGGTCCCAGCATTTT
CASSLRSGTGSQHF
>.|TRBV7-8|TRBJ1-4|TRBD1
TGTGCCAGCAGCGGAAGGACAGGGTTTTTAGAAAAACTGTTTTTT
CASSGRTGFLEKLFF
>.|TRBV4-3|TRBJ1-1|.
TGCGCCAGCAGCCAAGTTGAATGGGGGACTGAAGCTTTCTTT
CASSQVEWGTEAFF
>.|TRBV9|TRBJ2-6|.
TGTGCCAGCAGCCCCCCTTCGTCTGGGGCCAACGTCCTGACTTTC
CASSPPSSGANVLTF
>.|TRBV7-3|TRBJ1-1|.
TGTGCCAGCAGCTTAATTAGGGGTGACACTGAAGCTTTCTTT
CASSLIRGDTEAFF
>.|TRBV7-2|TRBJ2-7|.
TGTGCCAGCAGCTTAGCGAGAGGAGTCTACGAGCAGTACTTC
CASSLARGVYEQYF
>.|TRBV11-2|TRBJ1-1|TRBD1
TGTGCCAGCAGCCCGGACAGGCAGGAAGCTTTCTTT
CASSPDRQEAFF
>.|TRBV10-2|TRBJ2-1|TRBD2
TGCGCCAGCAGTGAGTCGACAGGGACTAGCTTTGAGCAGTTCTTC
CASSESTGTSFEQFF
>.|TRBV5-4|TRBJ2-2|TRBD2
TGTGCCAGCAGCTTGATGCTGAGCGGGGGGGCCGGGGAGCTGTTTTTT
CASSLMLSGGAGELFF
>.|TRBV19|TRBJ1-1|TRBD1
TGTGCCAGCGGGACCGGGACAGGGGGGCGTTACACTGAAGCTTTCTTT
CASGTGTGGRYTEAFF
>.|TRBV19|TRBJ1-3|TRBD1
TGTGCCACTCACAGGGGAGCACCTGGAAACACCATATATTTT
CATHRGAPGNTIYF
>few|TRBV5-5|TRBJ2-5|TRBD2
TGTGCCAGCACCCGACTAGCGGGGGCGGGGTACCAAGAGACCCAGTACTTC
CASTRLAGAGYQETQYF
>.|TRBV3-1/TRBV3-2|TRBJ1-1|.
TGTGCCAGCAGCTGGGGGTCGAACACTGAAGCTTTCTTT
CASSWGSNTEAFF
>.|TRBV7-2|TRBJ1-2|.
TGTGCCAGCAGCTCGACGGGGTATGGCTACACCTTC
CASSSTGYGYTF
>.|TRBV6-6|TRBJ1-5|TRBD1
TGTGCCAGCAGTCGTACAGGGGTCGTGGATCAGCCCCAGCATTTT
CASSRTGVVDQPQHF
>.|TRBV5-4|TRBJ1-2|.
TGTGCCAGCAGCCCCCTCCTGGATCTGAGCAACTATGGCTACACCTTC
CASSPLLDLSNYGYTF
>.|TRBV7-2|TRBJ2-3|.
TGTGCCAGCAGCGTTCGGGCGGGGGCCACAGATACGCAGTATTTT
CASSVRAGATDTQYF
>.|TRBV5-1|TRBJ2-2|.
TGCGCCAGCAGCTTAAATTACCCAGGGGCGGTCGGGGAGCTGTTTTTT
CASSLNYPGAVGELFF
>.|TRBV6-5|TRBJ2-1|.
TGTGCCAGCAGTTACTCGATAGGCCTAAACAATGAGCAGTTCTTC
CASSYSIGLNNEQFF
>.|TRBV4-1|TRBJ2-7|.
TGCGCCAGCAGCCAAGAGGGCCAGAGAACCCCCTACGAGCAGTACTTC
CASSQEGQRTPYEQYF
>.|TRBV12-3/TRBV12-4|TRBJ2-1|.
TGTGCCAGCAGTTATAACAATGAGCAGTTCTTC
CASSYNNEQFF
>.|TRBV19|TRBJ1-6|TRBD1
TGTGCCAGTAGTAACCCTCGACAGGGCGGTAATTCACCCCTCCACTTT
CASSNPRQGGNSPLHF